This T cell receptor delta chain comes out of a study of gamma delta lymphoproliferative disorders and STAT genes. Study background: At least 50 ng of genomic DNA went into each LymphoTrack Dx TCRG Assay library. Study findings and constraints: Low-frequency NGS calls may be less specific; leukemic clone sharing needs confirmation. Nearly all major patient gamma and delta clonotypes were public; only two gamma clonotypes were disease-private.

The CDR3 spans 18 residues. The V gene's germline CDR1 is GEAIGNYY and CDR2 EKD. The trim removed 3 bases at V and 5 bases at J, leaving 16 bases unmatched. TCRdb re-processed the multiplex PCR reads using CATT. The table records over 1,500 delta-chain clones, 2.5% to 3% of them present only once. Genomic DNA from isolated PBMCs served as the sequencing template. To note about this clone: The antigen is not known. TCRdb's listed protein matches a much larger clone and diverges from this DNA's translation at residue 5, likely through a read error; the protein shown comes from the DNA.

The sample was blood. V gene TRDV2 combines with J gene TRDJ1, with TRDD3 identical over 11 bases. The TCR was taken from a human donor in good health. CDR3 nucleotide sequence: TGTGCCTGTGACGCGTTTGGTTTGGGGGATACGCCGGGGGATAAACTCATCTTT. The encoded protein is CACDAFGLGDTPGDKLIF.